The text below deals with one T cell receptor beta chain. Which antigen it targets is not known. No base quality information exists; no much larger clone differs at one position. The data were taken from a study of shared clonotypes between healthy human individuals (dated by TCRdb to 2019 to 2021). Context from the whole study: The cohort included a few men and two women between 18 and 49 years of age. For each donor, CD4 naive and CD4 memory were each run on three plates, CD8 naive on two plates, and CD8 memory on one plate. The study deeply sequenced blood TCR repertoires of about five healthy adults to estimate repertoire size and the extent of clonotype sharing between individuals. Different laboratories and diverse techniques were used to prepare libraries and sequence TCR repertoires, to increase sequencing depth and limit assay-specific biases. Per donor, leukapheresis produced somewhere between about 0.9 and 9.5 billion PBMCs. General conclusions and limits of the study: Incomplete sequencing was indicated by rarefaction of sorted-subset datasets, despite the large sequencing depth. The genetic and exposure-history diversity represented was limited by the small number of donors. When a few donors were compared, the shared fraction of clonotypes was around 5% for naive CD4, around 4% for naive CD8, roughly 2.5% for memory CD4, and 0.35% to 0.4% for memory CD8. Estimated clonotype richness was generally larger for naive than for memory subsets. Sampling was limited to blood, and TCR repertoires in tissue likely differ from TCR repertoires in blood. Compared with non-shared clonotypes, clonotypes shared by all four sorted-subset donors had higher generation probabilities. Pairwise subsampling led to the expectation that sequencing depth would affect the degree of clonotype sharing among donors.

CD8 naive samples consisted of CD45RO-negative cells that were positively selected for CCR7, yielding a CD45RA+CCR7+ population without TemRA cells. Donors were healthy HIV-negative adults with no recently reported acute infections or vaccinations. Every donor was a Caucasian adult residing in Nashville, Tennessee, USA. Blood was obtained by leukapheresis, after which PBMCs were separated by Ficoll-Histopaque density gradient centrifugation and cryopreserved in liquid nitrogen vapor phase. Analytical flow cytometry was used to check the purity and quantity of every magnetically sorted T cell population. Genomic DNA was isolated from every sorted fraction and measured by UV absorbance on a Nanodrop 2000c. Using the deep immunoSEQ assay, TCR CDR3 regions were amplified from genomic DNA by multiplex PCR. Extracted genomic DNA from each cell subset was distributed evenly across all wells of several immunoSEQ 96-well plates, and each plate was treated as a replicate. For sorted subsets, each replicate PCR was loaded with roughly 0.2 ug genomic DNA, equivalent to 30,000 or so T cell genomes. Purified libraries were measured with a Qubit 3.0 fluorometer, size-checked on a Bioanalyzer 2100, and measured again with the KAPA Library Quantification kit. Every immunoSEQ 96-well plate was sequenced on a dedicated single-read 150-cycle Illumina NextSeq 550 flow cell. The source study handled its data this way. Because the immunoSEQ output held only junctional sequences and lacked quality scores, the filtering could not match the filtering applied to full-length reads. Sequences were annotated with PyIR, a Python wrapper for IgBLAST v1.9, and V/J genes and CDR3 were assigned using IMGT germline references. Reads were removed for weak V/J assignments (E-value above 1e-6), missing CDR3, stop codons, out-of-frame junctions, or ambiguous translated residues. V3J clonotypes were defined as sequences sharing an identical inferred V gene, J gene, and CDR3 amino acid sequence. To compute the percentage overlap between repertoires, the number of shared unique clonotypes was divided by the size of the smaller repertoire. Richness of each repertoire was evaluated using RTK rarefaction, the Chao1 estimator, and Recon v2.1 estimates of unobserved clonotypes. For all TCRbeta clonotypes obtained by the gDNA method from a few donors, generation probabilities were computed with OLGA. TCRdb obtained this table from immuneACCESS and retained in-frame rearrangements with V and J assigned. These tables miss some clones; where compared with another copy, unresolved V genes account for less than half of the shortfall, and the remainder is unexplained. V and J calls plus clone size are reproduced from that table; the DNA served to infer D and trimming. This sample has about 580,000 clones in its table, and 95% to 98% of those were observed once. Together, the top ten hold 0.3% of the sample.

The CDR3 covers 15 residues, taking in both the cysteine and the phenylalanine. Solely the CDR3 DNA is kept, with 45 bases framed from the first base. CDR1 is given as MGHRA and CDR2 as YSYEKL, both from the germline V gene. V sheds 1 base and J sheds 10 bases, leaving 16 bases between their ends. The sample comprised naive CD8+ T cells sorted from blood. This specimen's cell subset or site label, per the study, means: CD45RA+CCR7+. The clonotype was recovered from a man aged 25 to 45 in good health. This sequence uses TRBV4-1 and TRBJ1-4; too little of a D gene remains to name it. The sequenced DNA is TGCGCCAGCAGCCAAGCGTCCCACTCGGCGCGAAAACTGTTTTTT. This translates into CASSQASHSARKLFF.